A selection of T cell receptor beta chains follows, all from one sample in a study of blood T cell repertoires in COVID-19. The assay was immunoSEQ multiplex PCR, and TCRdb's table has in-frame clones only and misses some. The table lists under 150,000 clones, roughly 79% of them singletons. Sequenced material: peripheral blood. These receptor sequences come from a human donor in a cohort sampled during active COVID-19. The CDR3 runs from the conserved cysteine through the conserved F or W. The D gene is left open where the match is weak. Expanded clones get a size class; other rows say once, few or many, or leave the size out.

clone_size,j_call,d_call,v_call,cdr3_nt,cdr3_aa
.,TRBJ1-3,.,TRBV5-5,TGTGCCAGCAGCCCGGCTTGGGGAGGGGGAAACACCATATATTTT,CASSPAWGGGNTIYF
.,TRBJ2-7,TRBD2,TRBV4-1,TGCGCCAGCAGCCAAGATCCTAAGCTAGCGGGGAGCTCCTACGAGCAGTACTTC,CASSQDPKLAGSSYEQYF
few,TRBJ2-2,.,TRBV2,TGTGCCAGCAGTGATCGGAGGGGCCGGACCGGGGAGCTGTTTTTT,CASSDRRGRTGELFF
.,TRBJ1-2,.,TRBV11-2,TGTGCCAGCAGCTTAGAGATAGGGGTGGACAGCTCGGGCTACACCTTC,CASSLEIGVDSSGYTF
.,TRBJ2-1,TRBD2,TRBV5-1,TGCGCCAGCAGCTGGACTAGCGGGGGGAACAATGAGCAGTTCTTC,CASSWTSGGNNEQFF
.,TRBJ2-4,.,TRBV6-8,TGTGCCAGCAAGGACAGCGGTGGAAACATTCAGTACTTC,CASKDSGGNIQYF
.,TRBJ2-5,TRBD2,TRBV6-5,TGTGCCAGCAGCAGAGCGGGGGGCTCCCAAGAGACCCAGTACTTC,CASSRAGGSQETQYF
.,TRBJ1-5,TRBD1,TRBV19,TGTGCCAGTAGTCCCCGACAGGGCTTCGTCAATCAGCCCCAGCATTTT,CASSPRQGFVNQPQHF
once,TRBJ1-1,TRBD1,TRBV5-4,TGTGCCAGCAGCTTGGGGGACAGGGGACTGAACACTGAAGCTTTCTTT,CASSLGDRGLNTEAFF
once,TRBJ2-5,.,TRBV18,TGTGCCAGCTCACCGTCGCAGGGAGAGACCCAGTACTTC,CASSPSQGETQYF
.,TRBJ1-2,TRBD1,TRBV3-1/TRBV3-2,TGTGCCAGCAGCCAAGGGGACAGGGGGCCTGGCTACACCTTC,CASSQGDRGPGYTF
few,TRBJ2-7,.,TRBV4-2,TGTGCCAGCAGCCAAGGTAGCGCCTCCTACGAGCAGTACTTC,CASSQGSASYEQYF
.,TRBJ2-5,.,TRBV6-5,TGTGCCAGTAGGACAGACGAAGAGACCCAGTACTTC,CASRTDEETQYF
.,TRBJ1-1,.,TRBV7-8,TGTGCCAGCAGCCCCCCCGTAGGTTCTGCGGCCCCCACTGAAGCTTTCTTT,CASSPPVGSAAPTEAFF
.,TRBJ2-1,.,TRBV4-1,TGCGCCAGCAGCCAAGATCTGGGGGGAGGCTCCTACAATGAGCAGTTCTTC,CASSQDLGGGSYNEQFF
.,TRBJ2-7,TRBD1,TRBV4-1,TGCGCCAGCAGCCCCCGCCGGGACAGGGACTACGAGCAGTACTTC,CASSPRRDRDYEQYF
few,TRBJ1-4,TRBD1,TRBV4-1,TGCGCCAGCAGCCAAGGCCCCACCAGGGGGCCTGGAGAAAAACTGTTTTTT,CASSQGPTRGPGEKLFF
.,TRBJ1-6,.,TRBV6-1,TGTGCCAGCAGTGAACACGACTCCGGGAGCCTTGGGTCACCCCTCCACTTT,CASSEHDSGSLGSPLHF
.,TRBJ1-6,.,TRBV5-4,TGTGCCAGCAGAGACAGAGGCGGTTCACCCCTCCACTTT,CASRDRGGSPLHF
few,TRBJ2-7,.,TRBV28,TGTGCCAGCAGTTTAGGAGGGGCTATATACGAGCAGTACTTC,CASSLGGAIYEQYF
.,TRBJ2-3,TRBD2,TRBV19,TGTGCCAGTACCTCTCGGGGGGGGAGCACAGATACGCAGTATTTT,CASTSRGGSTDTQYF
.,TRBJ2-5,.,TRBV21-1,TGTGCCAGCAGCAAAGATCGGACAGCGATCCAAGAGACCCAGTACTTC,CASSKDRTAIQETQYF
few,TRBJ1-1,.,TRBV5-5,TGTGCCAGCAGCGTATCGGTGAGCGGGGGAACTGAAGCTTTCTTT,CASSVSVSGGTEAFF
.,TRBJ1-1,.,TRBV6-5,TGTGCCAGCAGTTCCTTGGGCATAGGAACGAACACTGAAGCTTTCTTT,CASSSLGIGTNTEAFF